Listed here is a single T cell receptor beta chain. Its antigen is undetermined. The CDR3 runs 15 residues. The V gene end was trimmed by 4 bases and the J gene end by 4 bases; junction bases not matched to a gene: 7. Germline V gene data show CDR1 as MNHNS and CDR2 as SASEGT. This entry is derived from a study of OX40 agonist ivuxolimab in advanced cancers. Study observations and caveats: The work left the antigen specificity of expanded peripheral T cells undetermined.

Sequencing used immunoSEQ multiplex PCR; TCRdb keeps in-frame clones, though not all of them. The table shows 75,000 to 100,000 clones, with around 89% occurring only once. The source material was CD4+ or CD8+ T cells sorted from blood, sampled in a trial of the OX40 agonist ivuxolimab. The chain is built from TRBV6-1 and TRBJ2-7; 10 bases line up with TRBD1. The TCR sequence derives from an adult with an advanced solid tumor such as melanoma, head and neck, liver or kidney cancer. This CDR3 reads CASSARQGAWYEQYF. The CDR3 nucleotides read TGTGCCAGCAGTGCTCGACAGGGGGCCTGGTACGAGCAGTACTTC.